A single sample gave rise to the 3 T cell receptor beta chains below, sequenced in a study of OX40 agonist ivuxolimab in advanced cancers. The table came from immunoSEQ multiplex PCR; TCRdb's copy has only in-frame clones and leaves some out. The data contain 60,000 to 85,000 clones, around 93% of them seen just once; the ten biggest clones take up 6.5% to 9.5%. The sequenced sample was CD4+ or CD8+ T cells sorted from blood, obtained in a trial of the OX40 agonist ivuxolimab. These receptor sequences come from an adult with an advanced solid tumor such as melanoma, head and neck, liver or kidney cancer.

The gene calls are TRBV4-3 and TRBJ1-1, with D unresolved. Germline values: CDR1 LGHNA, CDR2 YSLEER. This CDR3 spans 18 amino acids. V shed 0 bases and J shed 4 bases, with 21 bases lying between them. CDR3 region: CASSQDNILRVFGTEAFF. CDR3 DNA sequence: TGCGCCAGCAGCCAAGATAATATTTTACGGGTTTTTGGCACTGAAGCTTTCTTT.

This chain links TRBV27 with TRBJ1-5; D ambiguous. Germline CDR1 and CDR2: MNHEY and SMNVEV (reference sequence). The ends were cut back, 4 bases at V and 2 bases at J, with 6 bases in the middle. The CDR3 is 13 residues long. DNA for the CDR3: TGTGCCAGCAGTTGGACGGGCAATCAGCCCCAGCATTTT. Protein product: CASSWTGNQPQHF.

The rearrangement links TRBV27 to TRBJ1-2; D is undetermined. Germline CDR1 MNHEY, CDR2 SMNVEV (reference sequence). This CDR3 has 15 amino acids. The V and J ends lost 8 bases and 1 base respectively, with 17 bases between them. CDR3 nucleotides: TGTGCCAGCTCCGTAACGCCCGGGTTTAACTATGGCTACACCTTC. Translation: CASSVTPGFNYGYTF.